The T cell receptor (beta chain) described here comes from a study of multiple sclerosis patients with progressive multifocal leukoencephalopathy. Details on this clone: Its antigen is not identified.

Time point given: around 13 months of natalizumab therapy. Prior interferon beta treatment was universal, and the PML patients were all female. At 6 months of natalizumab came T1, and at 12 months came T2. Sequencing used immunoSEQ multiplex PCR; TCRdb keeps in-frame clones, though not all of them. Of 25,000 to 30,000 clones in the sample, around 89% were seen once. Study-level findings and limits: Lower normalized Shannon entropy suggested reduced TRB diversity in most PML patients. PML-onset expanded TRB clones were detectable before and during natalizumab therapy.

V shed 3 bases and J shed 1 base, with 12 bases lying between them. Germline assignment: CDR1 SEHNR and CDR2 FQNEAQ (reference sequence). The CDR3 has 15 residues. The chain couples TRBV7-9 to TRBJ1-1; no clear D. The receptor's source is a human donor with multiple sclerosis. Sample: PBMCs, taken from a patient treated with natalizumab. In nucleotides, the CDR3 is TGTGCCAGCAGCTTGAGCCGGCACCCGAACACTGAAGCTTTCTTT. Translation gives CASSLSRHPNTEAFF.